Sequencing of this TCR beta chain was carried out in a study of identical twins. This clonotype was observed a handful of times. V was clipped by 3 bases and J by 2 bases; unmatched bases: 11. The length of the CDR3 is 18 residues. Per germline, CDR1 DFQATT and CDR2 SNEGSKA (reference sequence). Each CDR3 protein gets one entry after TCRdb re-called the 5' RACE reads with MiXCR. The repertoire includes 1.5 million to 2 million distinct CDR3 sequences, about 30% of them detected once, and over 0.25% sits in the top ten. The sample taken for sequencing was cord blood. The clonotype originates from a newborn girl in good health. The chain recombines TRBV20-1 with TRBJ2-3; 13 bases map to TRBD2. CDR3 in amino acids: CSASRGLAGVGATDTQYF. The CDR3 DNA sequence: TGCAGTGCTAGTCGTGGACTAGCGGGGGTGGGTGCCACAGATACGCAGTATTTT.